The 31 T cell receptor beta chains presented below share a single source sample, sequenced in a study of cytomegalovirus exposure and HLA in healthy donors. Profiling relied on immunoSEQ multiplex PCR, and the TCRdb table lists in-frame clones only, not all of them. This sample carries a few hundred thousand clones, 86% of them seen once, and the ten largest clones take around 0.84%. Sequencing used PBMCs. These receptors all come from a woman younger than 30 in good health and CMV-seronegative.

The CDR3 DNA reads TGTGCCAGTAATACCGGGACAGCGACCACTGAAGCTTTCTTT. As protein: CASNTGTATTEAFF. The chain couples TRBV19 to TRBJ1-1; TRBD1 agrees at 7 bases. J gave up 4 bases and V 7 bases, and 9 bases lay outside the gene matches. Looked up from germline, CDR1 is LNHDA and CDR2 is SQIVND (reference sequence). The CDR3 length is 14 residues.

This chain uses TRBV6-4 with TRBJ1-1; D remains ambiguous. Trimming took off 5 bases at V and 0 bases at J, with 13 bases between the two ends. Germline CDR1 reads MRHNA; CDR2 reads SNTAGT. There are 15 residues in the CDR3. The CDR3 DNA follows: TGTGCCAGCAGTCAAGACCGAGGCTTGAACACTGAAGCTTTCTTT. It yields the protein CASSQDRGLNTEAFF.

In its sample, this clone was seen a few times. At the DNA level, this CDR3 is encoded by other sequences in the same sample as well. The genes are TRBV18 and TRBJ2-3; D uncertain. Germline V lookup: CDR1 KGHSH, CDR2 LQKENI. This CDR3 contains 12 residues. V lost 6 bases and J 0 bases, leaving 4 bases between the germline ends. DNA for the CDR3: TGTGCCAGCTCTCCTAGCACAGATACGCAGTATTTT. Translating gives CASSPSTDTQYF.

The CDR3 is CASTETGKGEQYF. CDR3 in DNA: TGTGCCAGCACGGAGACAGGGAAAGGGGAGCAGTACTTC. The genes are TRBV28 and TRBJ2-7; 7 bases are shared with TRBD1. The CDR3 is made up of 13 amino acids. Trimming cost V 7 bases and J 7 bases; bases outside gene matches: 10. Germline V gene sequence: CDR1 MDHEN, CDR2 SYDVKM.

The J gene is TRBJ2-7, the V gene TRBV5-1; 7 bases agree with TRBD2. The CDR3 has 15 amino acids. The germline gives CDR1 SGHRS, CDR2 YFSETQ. V lost 0 bases and J lost 2; bases outside the gene matches: 5. DNA for the CDR3: TGCGCCAGCAGCTTGGTGGCTAGCGGCACCTACGAGCAGTACTTC. It specifies CASSLVASGTYEQYF.

The chain employs TRBV5-4 and TRBJ2-7; D not certain. The CDR3 has 14 amino acids. V dropped 2 bases and J dropped 0 bases, with 9 bases sitting between them. The germline CDR1 and CDR2 sequences are SGHNT and YYREEE (reference sequence). The CDR3 here is CASSLGGYSYEQYF. The DNA of the CDR3 is TGTGCCAGCAGCTTAGGCGGTTACTCCTACGAGCAGTACTTC.

The genes are TRBV4-1 and TRBJ2-7, with TRBD2 as a possible D gene (7 bases). Germline-derived CDR1 and CDR2 are MGHRA and YSYEKL. The CDR3 runs 17 residues. Trimming took 3 bases from V and 1 from J, leaving 19 bases between them. The CDR3 here is CASSHRGGGDFSYEQYF. The CDR3 region has the DNA TGCGCCAGCAGCCACCGAGGGGGGGGCGACTTTTCCTACGAGCAGTACTTC.

The chain links TRBV6-6 to TRBJ2-1, with 10 bases fitting TRBD2. Germline CDR1 is MNHNY and CDR2 is SVGAGI (reference sequence). With 5 bases clipped from V and 8 bases from J, the junction kept 9 bases outside the gene matches. CDR3 length: 15 amino acids. The CDR3 loop reads CASSPPGLAMYEQFF. CDR3 sequence (DNA): TGTGCCAGCAGTCCGCCGGGACTAGCGATGTATGAGCAGTTCTTC.

This chain uses TRBV19 with TRBJ1-5; 8 bases match TRBD1. V lost 6 bases, J lost 4 bases, and 5 bases stayed unmatched. Germline assignment: CDR1 LNHDA and CDR2 SQIVND (reference sequence). The CDR3 sequence is 14 residues long. Written as DNA, the CDR3 is TGTGCCAGTAGGCAGGGGGCCGCTAATCAGCCCCAGCATTTT. It codes for CASRQGAANQPQHF.

CDR3 sequence reads: CASSLGGGNTEAFF. CDR3 bases: TGTGCCAGCAGCTTAGGCGGAGGGAACACTGAAGCTTTCTTT. The V call is TRBV7-3, the J call TRBJ1-1; no firm D call. V shed 2 bases and J shed 1 base, with 8 bases lying between them. CDR1 and CDR2 from the germline V gene are SGHTA and FQGTGA. The CDR3 runs 14 residues.

The chain recombines TRBV11-2 with TRBJ2-7, with 8 bases that match TRBD2. The CDR3 consists of 15 residues. The trim removed 8 bases at V and 5 bases at J, leaving 14 bases unmatched. Germline lookup yields CDR1 SGHAT and CDR2 FQNNGV. CDR3 bases: TGTGCCAGCTCTACTCCGAGCGGGAGCGTCCACGAGCAGTACTTC. As protein: CASSTPSGSVHEQYF. The full variable domain, its missing parts supplied by reference TRBV11-2 and TRBJ2-7, is EAGVAQSPRYKIIEKRQSVAFWCNPISGHATLYWYQQILGQGPKLLIQFQNNGVVDDSQLPKDRFSAERLKGVDSTLKIQPAKLEDSAVYLCASSTPSGSVHEQYFGPGTRLTVT.

V is TRBV29-1 and J is TRBJ2-7; D perhaps matches TRBD1 (6 bases). This CDR3 region has 11 residues. Trimming stripped 7 bases from V and 2 bases from J, with 9 bases between. The germline V gene has CDR1 SQVTM and CDR2 ANQGSEA. The CDR3 is CSAAGAYEQYF. CDR3 in DNA: TGCAGCGCGGCAGGGGCCTACGAGCAGTACTTC.

The rearrangement links TRBV19 to TRBJ2-3, with D maybe TRBD2 (6 bases). Germline V CDR1 and CDR2: LNHDA, SQIVND (reference sequence). The CDR3 is 19 residues long. Trimming left V 5 bases short and J 2 bases short, with 26 bases between. Here the CDR3 reads CASSPHLTGTRPITDTQYF. CDR3 DNA: TGTGCCAGTAGTCCACACCTAACCGGGACTCGACCGATCACAGATACGCAGTATTTT.

This chain uses TRBV28 with TRBJ1-2; D call uncertain. Germline CDR1 reads MDHEN; CDR2 reads SYDVKM. Trimming stripped 6 bases from V and 4 bases from J, with 21 bases between. This CDR3 has 16 residues. This CDR3 reads CASSPPVGQEGYGYTF. CDR3 nucleotides: TGTGCCAGCAGCCCCCCGGTAGGGCAAGAGGGCTATGGCTACACCTTC.

This chain links TRBV4-1 with TRBJ2-7; 7 bases are a match to TRBD2. V was clipped by 1 base and J by 4 bases; unmatched bases: 10. CDR3 length: 16 residues. CDR1 MGHRA and CDR2 YSYEKL come from the germline V gene. The CDR3 region has the DNA TGCGCCAGCAGCCAAGCCTCCGGGGGACTAAAGTACGAGCAGTACTTC. It translates to CASSQASGGLKYEQYF.

V is TRBV2 and J is TRBJ2-7; D unresolved. The CDR3 runs 11 residues. The germline V gene has CDR1 SNHLY and CDR2 FYNNEI. V gave up 4 bases and J gave up 5 bases, with 6 bases separating them. CDR3 protein: CASSAQDEQYF. The CDR3 bases are TGTGCCAGCAGTGCCCAGGACGAGCAGTACTTC.

This sequence joins TRBV6-1 and TRBJ2-1, with a weak D call TRBD1 (5 bases). The V gene lost 5 bases and the J gene lost 0 bases, with 8 bases spanning the gap. The germline V gene has CDR1 MNHNS and CDR2 SASEGT. The CDR3 spans 14 residues. Here the CDR3 reads CASSQGSSYNEQFF. The CDR3 coding sequence is TGTGCCAGCAGTCAGGGCAGCTCCTACAATGAGCAGTTCTTC.

V usage is TRBV4-1 and J usage is TRBJ1-3, with D hard to call. Germline values: CDR1 MGHRA, CDR2 YSYEKL. The CDR3 runs 16 residues. V lost 4 bases, J lost 2 bases, and 15 bases lay in between. CDR3 region: CASSPRATKTGNTIYF. DNA of the CDR3: TGCGCCAGCAGCCCCCGAGCGACGAAAACTGGAAACACCATATATTTT.

This chain joins TRBV15 and TRBJ1-2; D is ambiguous. This CDR3 comprises 15 residues. The germline gives CDR1 LNHNV, CDR2 YYDKDF (reference sequence). V dropped 5 bases and J dropped 8 bases, with 21 bases sitting between them. DNA for the CDR3: TGTGCCACCAGCGCTACACTAGACTATGAATTGGGCTACACCTTC. It specifies CATSATLDYELGYTF.

A single count supports this clone. This rearrangement joins TRBV7-9 to TRBJ2-2; TRBD1 might be the D (7 bases). V lost 5 bases and J 2 bases, leaving 12 bases between the germline ends. CDR3 size: 15 residues. Germline CDR1 and CDR2: SEHNR and FQNEAQ (reference sequence). The DNA for the CDR3 is TGTGCCAGCAGCCCTCAGGGGGGTAACACCGGGGAGCTGTTTTTT. Translation: CASSPQGGNTGELFF.

The chain employs TRBV7-6 and TRBJ1-4, with TRBD1 as a possible D gene (6 bases). The CDR3 is 16 residues long. V lost 5 bases, J lost 5 bases, and 18 bases lay in between. Germline assignment: CDR1 SGHVS and CDR2 FNYEAQ. The CDR3 sequence is CASSPFHRETNEKLFF. The CDR3 coding sequence is TGTGCCAGCAGCCCATTCCACAGGGAAACGAATGAAAAACTGTTTTTT.

V and J are TRBV7-8 and TRBJ2-5; D is perhaps TRBD1 (6 bases). The germline V and J ends were trimmed by 3 bases and 4 bases, with 9 bases remaining between them. CDR3 length: 13 amino acids. Germline-derived CDR1 and CDR2 are SGHVS and FQNEAQ. CDR3 region: CASSFSRGETQYF. The CDR3 DNA sequence: TGTGCCAGCAGCTTTTCCAGGGGAGAGACCCAGTACTTC.

This clone occurred a few times. The chain employs TRBV19 and TRBJ1-5; tentative D call: TRBD1 (5 bases). The germline CDR1 and CDR2 sequences are LNHDA and SQIVND (reference sequence). This CDR3 has 14 amino acids. The germline V and J ends were trimmed by 3 bases and 8 bases, with 14 bases remaining between them. The chain's CDR3 is CASSMGGAREPQHF. CDR3 sequence (DNA): TGTGCCAGTAGTATGGGAGGGGCGCGGGAGCCCCAGCATTTT.

The V call is TRBV11-2, the J call TRBJ2-1; 9 nucleotides match TRBD2. V was clipped by 5 bases and J by 0 bases; unmatched bases: 8. This CDR3 has 17 amino acids. Per germline, CDR1 SGHAT and CDR2 FQNNGV. CDR3 in amino acids: CASSSILAGRSYNEQFF. The CDR3, as DNA: TGTGCCAGCAGCAGCATTCTAGCGGGACGCTCCTACAATGAGCAGTTCTTC.

The chain combines TRBV18 with TRBJ2-3; TRBD1 matches 7 bases. Germline V gene data show CDR1 as KGHSH and CDR2 as LQKENI. The V and J ends lost 6 bases and 0 bases, in that order; junction bases with no gene match: 0. This CDR3 comprises 13 residues. Here the CDR3 DNA reads TGTGCCAGCTCGACAGGGAGCACAGATACGCAGTATTTT. Its translation: CASSTGSTDTQYF.

CDR3 protein: CASSLLAGGDYNEQFF. The DNA of the CDR3 is TGTGCCAGCAGTTTGTTAGCGGGGGGCGACTACAATGAGCAGTTCTTC. The chain recombines TRBV27 with TRBJ2-1; TRBD2 matches at 10 bases. In germline, CDR1 is MNHEY, CDR2 SMNVEV (reference sequence). The junction had 5 bases not matched to a gene; V was cut back by 3 bases and J by 3 bases. The CDR3 contains 16 residues.

This clone appeared a few times. Sequence at one end of the junction differs from germline and may be a read error. The V and J genes are TRBV4-1 and TRBJ2-7; 10 bases are shared with TRBD2. The CDR3 has 13 residues. The germline gives CDR1 MGHRA, CDR2 YSYEKL. The CDR3 is CASSQAASGSLAF. DNA of the CDR3: TGCGCCAGCAGCCAAGCGGCTAGCGGGAGCCTGGCATTC.

This clone was seen only once. The chain carries TRBV28 and TRBJ2-7; possibly TRBD2 for D (5 bases). Germline CDR1 MDHEN, CDR2 SYDVKM. The CDR3 loop spans 12 amino acids. The V and J ends lost 5 bases and 2 bases respectively, with 7 bases between them. The CDR3, as DNA: TGTGCCAGCAGTGAGGGTACCTACGAGCAGTACTTC. Translation: CASSEGTYEQYF.

The V and J genes are TRBV6-5 and TRBJ2-5, with D possibly TRBD2 on 5 matching bases. CDR3 length equals 15 residues. V lost 4 bases, J lost 2 bases, and 14 bases lay in between. Germline assignment: CDR1 MNHEY and CDR2 SVGAGI. In DNA form, the CDR3 reads TGTGCCAGCAGTTTCCAACCTGACTATCAAGAGACCCAGTACTTC. Its protein is CASSFQPDYQETQYF.

The rearrangement links TRBV6-5 to TRBJ2-3; TRBD2 might be the D (5 bases). The V gene's germline CDR1 is MNHEY and CDR2 SVGAGI. CDR3 size: 15 residues. With 0 bases removed from V and 4 bases from J, the gap between germline ends came to 11 bases. This CDR3 is CASSYSGEGPDTQYF. DNA of the CDR3: TGTGCCAGCAGTTACTCGGGAGAAGGACCAGATACGCAGTATTTT.

The rearrangement links TRBV2 to TRBJ1-2; D unclear. The CDR3 is made up of 15 amino acids. The V end lost 8 bases, the J end lost 7 bases, and 23 bases lay between the germline ends. Germline CDR1 is SNHLY and CDR2 is FYNNEI. CDR3 protein: CASGASSFLFGGYTF. The CDR3 region has the DNA TGTGCCAGCGGAGCTAGCAGCTTCCTGTTCGGTGGCTACACCTTC. The complete variable domain, with remaining parts taken from reference TRBV2 and TRBJ1-2, reads EPEVTQTPSHQVTQMGQEVILRCVPISNHLYFYWYRQILGQKVEFLVSFYNNEISEKSEIFDDQFSVERPDGSNFTLKIRSTKLEDSAMYFCASGASSFLFGGYTFGSGTRLTVV.